Listed below are T cell receptor beta chains from one sample, sequenced in a study of shared clonotypes between healthy human individuals. Clones were sequenced by immunoSEQ multiplex PCR, and TCRdb holds only the in-frame ones, with some missing. Among roughly 2.5 million clones listed, around nine tenths were seen once. Sequencing was carried out using naive CD4+ T cells sorted from blood. The receptors come from a man between 18 and 35 years old in good health. CDR3s include the opening cysteine and the closing phenylalanine or tryptophan. D genes are given only for firm matches. Size tells how often a clone was seen (once, few, many) or the class of an expanded clone, and some rows leave it out.

NA	TRBJ1-2	NA	TRBV5-1	CASSLRAVDHGYTF	TGCGCCAGCAGCTTGAGGGCAGTGGATCATGGCTACACCTTC
NA	TRBJ1-1	TRBD1	TRBV6-4	CASSSTGDTEAFF	TGTGCCAGCAGTAGCACAGGGGACACTGAAGCTTTCTTT
NA	TRBJ2-4	TRBD2	TRBV5-6	CASSFWTSENIQYF	TGTGCCAGCAGCTTTTGGACTAGCGAGAACATTCAGTACTTC
NA	TRBJ1-1	TRBD1	TRBV19	CASRGQRDTEAFF	TGTGCCAGTAGGGGACAGCGGGACACTGAAGCTTTCTTT
few	TRBJ2-2	NA	TRBV10-1	CASSEQGPGELFF	TGCGCCAGCAGTGAGCAGGGTCCCGGGGAGCTGTTTTTT
NA	TRBJ2-1	NA	TRBV7-2	CASRTPSSYNEQFF	TGTGCCAGCAGGACTCCCAGCTCCTACAATGAGCAGTTCTTC
NA	TRBJ1-2	NA	TRBV30	CAWSIRLYGYTF	TGTGCCTGGAGCATCCGGTTATATGGCTACACCTTC
NA	TRBJ1-5	NA	TRBV30	CAWSEVSGAGQPQHF	TGTGCCTGGAGCGAGGTGTCAGGGGCGGGGCAGCCCCAGCATTTT
NA	TRBJ2-2	TRBD2	TRBV18	CASSPPGRGRTTGELFF	TGTGCCAGCTCACCACCGGGCCGCGGGAGAACCACCGGGGAGCTGTTTTTT
once	TRBJ2-6	NA	TRBV9	CASSVEISPAISGANVLTF	TGTGCCAGCAGCGTAGAGATCAGCCCCGCAATCTCTGGGGCCAACGTCCTGACTTTC
NA	TRBJ2-7	TRBD1	TRBV2	CATGRDSGNEQYF	TGTGCCACCGGCCGGGACAGCGGTAACGAGCAGTACTTC
NA	TRBJ2-7	TRBD2	TRBV11-2	CASSLTGTSALWEQYF	TGTGCCAGCAGCCTCACCGGGACTAGCGCCTTATGGGAGCAGTACTTC
NA	TRBJ1-2	TRBD1	TRBV7-9	CASSRGQSYGYTF	TGTGCCAGCAGCAGGGGACAGAGCTATGGCTACACCTTC
NA	TRBJ1-3	NA	TRBV18	CASSPQSSGNTIYF	TGTGCCAGCTCACCACAAAGCTCTGGAAACACCATATATTTT
NA	TRBJ1-4	NA	TRBV6-1	CASSKRWMEGEKLFF	TGTGCCAGCAGTAAACGTTGGATGGAAGGTGAAAAACTGTTTTTT
NA	TRBJ2-7	NA	TRBV7-6	CASSLDGAPYEQYF	TGTGCCAGCAGCTTAGACGGGGCCCCCTACGAGCAGTACTTC
NA	TRBJ2-5	NA	TRBV6-6	CASSRLETQYF	TGTGCCAGCAGCCGACTCGAGACCCAGTACTTC
few	TRBJ1-6	NA	TRBV6-6	CASSYRAPEANSPLHF	TGTGCCAGCAGTTATCGGGCACCGGAGGCTAATTCACCCCTCCACTTT
NA	TRBJ2-5	NA	TRBV30	CAWSAGGGQETQYF	TGTGCCTGGAGCGCCGGGGGCGGACAAGAGACCCAGTACTTC
NA	TRBJ2-5	TRBD2	TRBV7-2	CASSLGSGSRQETQYF	TGTGCCAGCAGCTTAGGTAGCGGGAGTAGGCAAGAGACCCAGTACTTC
few	TRBJ1-1	NA	TRBV30	CAWSQGSTEAFF	TGTGCCTGGAGTCAGGGAAGCACTGAAGCTTTCTTT
NA	TRBJ2-2	TRBD2	TRBV2	CASSQTSAGELFF	TGTGCCAGCAGTCAAACTAGCGCCGGGGAGCTGTTTTTT
NA	TRBJ1-2	TRBD1	TRBV6-6	CASSRDRVANYGYTF	TGTGCCAGCAGTCGGGACAGGGTGGCTAACTATGGCTACACCTTC
NA	TRBJ1-2	TRBD1	TRBV6-5	CASSYLTGAGYTF	TGTGCCAGCAGTTATTTGACAGGGGCTGGCTACACCTTC
NA	TRBJ2-4	NA	TRBV4-1	CASSESLGNIQYF	TGCGCCAGCAGCGAGTCCCTGGGGAACATTCAGTACTTC
NA	TRBJ2-1	NA	TRBV27	CASSLRPNNEQFF	TGTGCCAGCAGTCTTCGACCAAACAATGAGCAGTTCTTC
NA	TRBJ2-7	NA	TRBV7-9	CASSFASSAEQYF	TGTGCCAGCAGCTTTGCCAGTTCGGCCGAGCAGTACTTC
NA	TRBJ1-2	TRBD1	TRBV9	CASSVAGGFNYGYTF	TGTGCCAGCAGCGTGGCAGGGGGGTTCAACTATGGCTACACCTTC
NA	TRBJ2-6	NA	TRBV29-1	CSVIQKRGSGANVLTF	TGCAGCGTAATTCAAAAAAGGGGCTCTGGGGCCAACGTCCTGACTTTC
NA	TRBJ2-2	TRBD1	TRBV25-1	CASSARDRGNLGELFF	TGTGCCAGCAGTGCCCGGGACAGGGGTAATTTGGGGGAGCTGTTTTTT
NA	TRBJ2-7	NA	TRBV5-1	CASSSREGIYEQYF	TGCGCCAGCAGCTCAAGAGAGGGGATCTACGAGCAGTACTTC
NA	TRBJ2-2	NA	TRBV30	CAWSVSGNTGELFF	TGTGCCTGGAGTGTCTCGGGGAACACCGGGGAGCTGTTTTTT
NA	TRBJ1-1	TRBD1	TRBV4-3	CASSPGQVGGRAFF	TGCGCCAGCAGCCCCGGACAGGTCGGGGGTAGGGCTTTCTTT
NA	TRBJ1-2	NA	TRBV2	CASSGQGGYGYTF	TGTGCCAGCAGTGGGCAGGGCGGCTATGGCTACACCTTC
once	TRBJ2-1	NA	TRBV10-3	CAIRRIGGNNEQFF	TGTGCCATCAGGCGGATAGGGGGTAATAATGAGCAGTTCTTC
once	TRBJ2-7	TRBD2	TRBV15	CATSSGLAGGYEQYF	TGTGCCACCAGCAGCGGACTAGCGGGAGGTTACGAGCAGTACTTC
NA	TRBJ2-2	TRBD2	TRBV5-1	CASSPSGGDTGELFF	TGCGCCAGCAGCCCCAGCGGGGGAGACACCGGGGAGCTGTTTTTT
NA	TRBJ2-5	NA	TRBV28	CASSLFGRGQESQYF	TGTGCCAGCAGTTTATTCGGCAGGGGCCAAGAGTCCCAGTACTTC
NA	TRBJ2-2	TRBD1	TRBV7-9	CASSWTGTGELFF	TGTGCCAGCAGCTGGACAGGTACCGGGGAGCTGTTTTTT
NA	TRBJ2-3	NA	TRBV19	CASSIVGVRADTQYF	TGTGCCAGTAGTATAGTGGGGGTTAGGGCAGATACGCAGTATTTT